This TCR beta chain was recovered during a study of cytomegalovirus exposure and HLA in healthy donors. Vbeta (60) and Jbeta (13) primers were used in the PCR. The assay was immunoSEQ multiplex PCR, and TCRdb's table has in-frame clones only and misses some. There are roughly 180,000 clones in the sample; 9.5% occur only once, and 1% to 1.5% lies in the top ten. Whole-study results and caveats: Researchers counted around 170 TCR beta chains as cytomegalovirus-associated. A missense variant in DCLRE1C was later tied to TCR beta V- and J-gene trimming. Earlier analysis yielded a pattern in which most TCR beta V segments were productive about 90% or about 30% of the time. In vitro confirmation showed a few CMV-associated chains to be CMV antigen specific.

This clone turned up a few times. Its matching antigen is unknown. Germline V gene lookup returns CDR1 SGHRS and CDR2 YFSETQ. V lost 5 bases to trimming and J lost 6 bases; unmatched junction nucleotides: 5. CDR3 length: 12 residues. The gene calls are TRBV5-1 and TRBJ2-7, with 7 bases fitting TRBD2. The sequencing sample was made of PBMCs. The receptor was isolated from a young woman in good health and CMV-seropositive. As DNA, the CDR3 is TGCGCCAGCAGTACGCCGGGGGGCGAGCAGTACTTC. Translated: CASSTPGGEQYF.